These 28 T cell receptor beta chains came from one sample sequenced in a study of blood T cell repertoires in COVID-19. The assay was immunoSEQ multiplex PCR, and TCRdb's table has in-frame clones only and misses some. Among 200,000 to 300,000 clones, approximately 86% were seen once, and the ten largest hold about 0.7%. Source material: peripheral blood. The receptors were gathered from a human donor in a cohort sampled during active COVID-19.

In DNA, the CDR3 is TGTGCCAGCAGCCAACAGCGAGGGGGCTACACCTTC. Translation gives CASSQQRGGYTF. The V gene is TRBV16, the J gene TRBJ1-2; unclear D gene. The CDR3 extends over 12 amino acids. Trimming removed 2 bases from V and 8 bases from J, with 9 bases in between. Germline V gives CDR1 KGHSY, CDR2 FQNENV.

Of note for this clone: At one boundary the junction diverges from the germline segment, which might be a read error. This chain joins TRBV6-4 and TRBJ1-2; 7 bases match TRBD1. The germline gives CDR1 MRHNA, CDR2 SNTAGT. The CDR3 length is 13 residues. The CDR3 here is CASSDSKGTVPSF. The CDR3 DNA sequence: TGTGCCAGCAGTGACTCGAAAGGGACAGTCCCATCCTTC.

The rearrangement links TRBV15 to TRBJ1-5; TRBD1 matches at 8 bases. The CDR3 has 17 amino acids. V lost 4 bases to trimming and J lost 0 bases; unmatched junction nucleotides: 8. Germline loops: CDR1 LNHNV, CDR2 YYDKDF (reference sequence). The CDR3 loop reads CATSIGKDRDSNQPQHF. CDR3 coding DNA: TGTGCCACCAGCATAGGGAAGGACAGGGATAGCAATCAGCCCCAGCATTTT.

The chain joins TRBV28 to TRBJ1-2; 8 bases are a match to TRBD1. Losses at the gene ends were 3 bases for V and 6 bases for J; bases not matched to a gene: 9. The CDR3 totals 15 residues. Looked up from germline, CDR1 is MDHEN and CDR2 is SYDVKM. Here the CDR3 reads CASSFSQGAGNGYTF. The CDR3 DNA reads as TGTGCCAGCAGTTTTTCGCAGGGGGCAGGGAATGGCTACACCTTC.

This clone appeared a single time. The genes are TRBV25-1 and TRBJ1-1, with D perhaps TRBD1 (5 bases). The CDR3 has 11 amino acids. Between the trimmed V and J ends, which lost 5 bases and 7 bases, there was a span of 8 bases. Germline lookup yields CDR1 MGHDK and CDR2 SYGVNS. In DNA form, the CDR3 reads TGTGCCAGCAGTATAGGGGTTGAAGCTTTCTTT. As protein: CASSIGVEAFF. Drawing the rest from reference TRBV25-1 and TRBJ1-1, the complete variable domain is EADIYQTPRYLVIGTGKKITLECSQTMGHDKMYWYQQDPGMELHLIHYSYGVNSTEKGDLSSESTVSRIRTEHFPLTLESARPSHTSQYLCASSIGVEAFFGQGTRLTVV.

CDR3 sequence reads: CASSSGAIFTGELFF. Here the CDR3 DNA reads TGCGCCAGCAGCTCAGGCGCAATCTTCACCGGGGAGCTGTTTTTT. The chain couples TRBV5-1 to TRBJ2-2; the D is unclear. The CDR3 totals 15 residues. V was pared by 3 bases and J by 4 bases, with 13 bases between. The V gene's germline CDR1 is SGHRS and CDR2 YFSETQ.

The rearrangement joins TRBV30 to TRBJ1-3, with TRBD1 matching over 8 bases. V was clipped by 4 bases and J by 0 bases; unmatched bases: 5. The CDR3 spans 15 residues. The germline CDR1 and CDR2 sequences are GTSNPN and SVGIG (reference sequence). CDR3 in amino acids: CAWTWDRHSGNTIYF. The CDR3 DNA reads TGTGCCTGGACCTGGGACAGGCACTCTGGAAACACCATATATTTT.

Written as DNA, the CDR3 is TGTGCCAGTAGTAAAAGAACCACAGGGTTGGTTAATGAAAAACTGTTTTTT. Translating gives CASSKRTTGLVNEKLFF. The V call is TRBV19, the J call TRBJ1-4; D is possibly TRBD1 (6 bases). Germline CDR1 and CDR2: LNHDA and SQIVND (reference sequence). The CDR3 contains 17 residues. V was pared by 4 bases and J by 4 bases, with 19 bases between.

The chain links TRBV5-5 to TRBJ1-4; D unclear. Trimming stripped 0 bases from V and 8 bases from J, with 17 bases between. The germline V gene has CDR1 SGHKS and CDR2 YYEKEE (reference sequence). This CDR3 has 16 amino acids. In nucleotides, the CDR3 is TGTGCCAGCAGCTTGGCTGCGGGAACGGAAAGGGAAAAACTGTTTTTT. It is translated as CASSLAAGTEREKLFF.

The chain has TRBV6-5 and TRBJ1-2; the D gene is possibly TRBD1 (5 bases). CDR3 length equals 14 residues. V was pared by 7 bases and J by 3 bases, with 15 bases between. CDR1 is MNHEY, CDR2 SVGAGI, per germline. Here the CDR3 reads CASTPDKKHYGYTF. The CDR3 DNA is TGTGCCAGCACCCCGGACAAAAAACACTATGGCTACACCTTC.

The V and J genes are TRBV18 and TRBJ2-7; maybe TRBD1 (6 bases). Germline V gene lookup returns CDR1 KGHSH and CDR2 LQKENI. The V and J ends lost 4 bases and 3 bases respectively, with 13 bases between them. The CDR3 is 14 amino acids. CDR3 in DNA: TGTGCCAGCTCACGCGACAGGACGAACTACGAGCAGTACTTC. Translation: CASSRDRTNYEQYF.

The chain employs TRBV4-1 and TRBJ2-7; 8 nucleotides match TRBD1. This CDR3 contains 15 residues. The V and J ends lost 5 bases and 2 bases, in that order; junction bases with no gene match: 8. Germline assignment: CDR1 MGHRA and CDR2 YSYEKL. Here the CDR3 reads CASSAIQGDAYEQYF. CDR3 coding DNA: TGCGCCAGCAGCGCGATACAGGGGGATGCCTACGAGCAGTACTTC.

V gene TRBV28 combines with J gene TRBJ2-7; 7 positions agree with TRBD2. Germline CDR1 and CDR2: MDHEN and SYDVKM. V gave up 5 bases and J gave up 4 bases; unmatched junction bases: 11. The CDR3 contains 15 residues. The CDR3 DNA is TGTGCCAGCAGTCAGCGGGACTACCCCAGATACGAGCAGTACTTC. This translates into CASSQRDYPRYEQYF.

This chain uses TRBV9 with TRBJ2-1; D might be TRBD2 (7 bases). This CDR3 is built from 18 residues. Trimming pared 2 bases from V and 8 bases from J, leaving 26 bases between. Germline loops: CDR1 SGDLS, CDR2 YYNGEE. CDR3 sequence: CASSVSLVGGAMLDEQFF. In DNA, the CDR3 is TGTGCCAGCAGCGTCTCCCTCGTAGGGGGGGCCATGTTGGATGAGCAGTTCTTC.

The chain recombines TRBV19 with TRBJ2-7, with D maybe TRBD2 (5 bases). Germline V gives CDR1 LNHDA, CDR2 SQIVND (reference sequence). This CDR3 has 12 residues. The germline V and J ends were trimmed by 8 bases and 5 bases, with 13 bases remaining between them. In DNA form, the CDR3 reads TGTGCCAGTTCTCTGGGGAGCGACGAGCAGTACTTC. This gives the protein CASSLGSDEQYF.

V and J are TRBV24-1 and TRBJ2-2, with TRBD2 matching 7 bases. Germline V gives CDR1 KGHDR, CDR2 SFDVKD. Losses at the gene ends were 9 bases for V and 6 bases for J; bases not matched to a gene: 9. This CDR3 region has 14 residues. CDR3 protein: CATAASGIAGELFF. CDR3 DNA sequence: TGTGCCACCGCCGCTAGCGGTATTGCCGGGGAGCTGTTTTTT.

The J gene is TRBJ2-3, the V gene TRBV29-1, with D possibly matching TRBD2 (5 bases). The CDR3 consists of 13 residues. Trimming took 1 base from V and 6 from J, leaving 11 bases between them. CDR1 and CDR2 (germline): SQVTM, ANQGSEA. This chain's CDR3 is CSVEVVRGDTQYF. The DNA for the CDR3 is TGCAGCGTTGAAGTCGTCAGAGGGGATACGCAGTATTTT.

The rearrangement joins TRBV11-3 to TRBJ2-1, with 9 positions matching TRBD1. The V gene end was trimmed by 4 bases and the J gene end by 8 bases; junction bases not matched to a gene: 3. The germline CDR1 and CDR2 sequences are SGHNT and YENEEA. The length of the CDR3 is 13 residues. The CDR3 region is CASSSGQGYEQFF. The CDR3 DNA reads TGTGCCAGCAGCTCGGGACAGGGTTATGAGCAGTTCTTC.

The J gene is TRBJ2-7, the V gene TRBV6-5, with D perhaps matching TRBD1 (6 bases). This CDR3 region has 13 residues. Germline V gene data show CDR1 as MNHEY and CDR2 as SVGAGI. The V and J ends lost 2 bases and 7 bases respectively, with 12 bases between them. The CDR3 nucleotides read TGTGCCAGCAGTTACGGGGGCTTGCGGGAGCAGTACTTC. Translated: CASSYGGLREQYF.

The CDR3 loop reads CASSLEENTQYF. The DNA for the CDR3 is TGTGCCAGCAGCTTAGAAGAGAATACGCAGTATTTT. The J gene is TRBJ2-3, the V gene TRBV11-3; D gene ambiguous. V lost 0 bases and J lost 7, with 5 bases in between. The CDR3 runs 12 residues. In germline, CDR1 is SGHNT, CDR2 YENEEA. The whole variable domain, remainder taken from reference TRBV11-3 and TRBJ2-3, is EAGVVQSPRYKIIEKKQPVAFWCNPISGHNTLYWYLQNLGQGPELLIRYENEEAVDDSQLPKDRFSAERLKGVDSTLKIQPAELGDSAVYLCASSLEENTQYFGPGTRLTVL.

The V and J genes are TRBV4-2 and TRBJ1-4; D not certain. V lost 0 bases to trimming and J lost 10 bases, with 12 bases between them. CDR3 length equals 14 residues. Per the germline V gene, CDR1 is LGHNA and CDR2 is YNFKEQ. CDR3 amino acids: CASSQEPWGGKLFF. CDR3 coding DNA: TGTGCCAGCAGCCAAGAGCCGTGGGGAGGAAAACTGTTTTTT.

This chain links TRBV5-6 with TRBJ2-3; 8 positions agree with TRBD1. Looked up from germline, CDR1 is SGHDT and CDR2 is YYEEEE. Trimming at V came to 6 bases and at J to 3 bases, leaving 12 bases not matched to a gene. This CDR3 has 16 residues. This CDR3 reads CASTLLQGDSTDTQYF. CDR3 bases: TGTGCCAGCACCCTGCTACAGGGGGATTCTACAGATACGCAGTATTTT. Complete variable domain (other parts from reference TRBV5-6 and TRBJ2-3): DAGVTQSPTHLIKTRGQQVTLRCSPKSGHDTVSWYQQALGQGPQFIFQYYEEEERQRGNFPDRFSGHQFPNYSSELNVNALLLGDSALYLCASTLLQGDSTDTQYFGPGTRLTVL.

The chain carries TRBV2 and TRBJ1-5; D is ambiguous. Germline CDR1 reads SNHLY; CDR2 reads FYNNEI. This CDR3 region has 14 residues. Trimming removed 10 bases at V and 0 bases at J, with 13 bases between. CDR3 sequence reads: CATQASYSNQPQHF. The CDR3, as DNA: TGTGCCACTCAGGCCTCGTATAGCAATCAGCCCCAGCATTTT.

The rearrangement uses TRBV2 and TRBJ2-7, with 12 bases aligning to TRBD1. Looked up from germline, CDR1 is SNHLY and CDR2 is FYNNEI. The CDR3 covers 14 residues. Trimming cost V 6 bases and J 3 bases; bases outside gene matches: 3. CDR3 sequence (DNA): TGTGCCAGCAGGGGACAGGGGGCTGGCTACGAGCAGTACTTC. As protein: CASRGQGAGYEQYF.

The sample holds many counts of this clone. The rearrangement joins TRBV29-1 to TRBJ1-6; TRBD1 might be the D (6 bases). Germline V gene lookup returns CDR1 SQVTM and CDR2 ANQGSEA. CDR3 length: 13 residues. V was shortened by 6 bases and J by 4 bases, with 10 bases between the two germline ends. The CDR3 sequence: CSVQDSYNSPLHF. In DNA form, the CDR3 reads TGCAGCGTCCAGGACAGTTATAATTCACCCCTCCACTTT.

This clone occurred once. The CDR3 loop is CASSYPLLAGVTYEQYF. The CDR3 DNA is TGTGCCAGCAGTTACCCTCTACTAGCGGGAGTTACCTACGAGCAGTACTTC. The chain carries TRBV6-2 or TRBV6-3 and TRBJ2-7, with 11 bases matching TRBD2. V shed 2 bases and J 2 bases; nucleotides not matched to a gene: 8. Germline CDR1 is MNHEY and CDR2 is SVGEGT. CDR3 size: 17 residues.

V usage is TRBV9 and J usage is TRBJ1-1; D call uncertain. Germline V CDR1 and CDR2: SGDLS, YYNGEE. Trimming pared 3 bases from V and 1 base from J, leaving 10 bases between. The CDR3 is made up of 14 amino acids. The CDR3 region is CASSDLDSNTEAFF. In DNA form, the CDR3 reads TGTGCCAGCAGCGACTTGGACTCGAACACTGAAGCTTTCTTT. Variable domain in full (rest from reference TRBV9 and TRBJ1-1): DSGVTQTPKHLITATGQRVTLRCSPRSGDLSVYWYQQSLDQGLQFLIQYYNGEERAKGNILERFSAQQFPDLHSELNLSSLELGDSALYFCASSDLDSNTEAFFGQGTRLTVV.

In DNA, the CDR3 is TGTGCCTGGAGTGCGAGCCGGGACAGGGGTTCACCCCTCCACTTT. Encoded protein: CAWSASRDRGSPLHF. The V call is TRBV30, the J call TRBJ1-6, with TRBD1 matching over 10 bases. From germline, CDR1 is GTSNPN and CDR2 SVGIG (reference sequence). Trimming at V came to 1 base and at J to 9 bases, leaving 6 bases not matched to a gene. CDR3 length: 15 residues.